This T cell receptor (beta chain) was found in a study of response to subunit inactivated influenza vaccine. TCRdb reprocessed the RT-PCR reads with MiXCR, giving one entry per CDR3 protein. Here the sample spans about 540,000 distinct CDR3 sequences, approximately 15% being singletons. The CDR3 covers 15 residues. The V segment lost 6 bases and the J segment 1 base; nucleotides outside the gene matches: 8. The germline CDR1 and CDR2 sequences are SNHLY and FYNNEI. This clonotype occurred a few times. This sequence was found in a man aged 45-60 years who received an inactivated influenza vaccine. Specimen: PBMCs from blood, collected 11 to 12 days after vaccination. V gene TRBV2 combines with J gene TRBJ1-1; TRBD1 matches 7 bases. CDR3 DNA sequence: TGTGCCAGCAGGGAGAGGGGGCCGGGGAACACTGAAGCTTTCTTT. Protein product: CASRERGPGNTEAFF.